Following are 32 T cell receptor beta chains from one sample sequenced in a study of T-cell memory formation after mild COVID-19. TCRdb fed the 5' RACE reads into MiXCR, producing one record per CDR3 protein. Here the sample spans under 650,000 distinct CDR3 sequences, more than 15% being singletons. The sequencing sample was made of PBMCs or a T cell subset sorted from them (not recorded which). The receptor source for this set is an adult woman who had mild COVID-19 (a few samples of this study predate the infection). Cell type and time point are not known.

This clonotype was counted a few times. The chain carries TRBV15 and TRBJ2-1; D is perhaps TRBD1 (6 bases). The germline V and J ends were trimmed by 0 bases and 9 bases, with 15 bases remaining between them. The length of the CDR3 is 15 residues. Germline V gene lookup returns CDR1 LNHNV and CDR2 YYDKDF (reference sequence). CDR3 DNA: TGTGCCACCAGCAGAGATTGGGTCAGAGGGGGTGAGCAGTTCTTC. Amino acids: CATSRDWVRGGEQFF.

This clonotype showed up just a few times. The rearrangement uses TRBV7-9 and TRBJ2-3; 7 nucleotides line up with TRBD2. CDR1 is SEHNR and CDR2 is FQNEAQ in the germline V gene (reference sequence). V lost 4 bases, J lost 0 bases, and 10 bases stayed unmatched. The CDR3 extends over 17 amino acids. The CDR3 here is CASSSPTGGTSTDTQYF. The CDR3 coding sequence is TGTGCCAGCAGCTCCCCCACCGGGGGGACTAGCACAGATACGCAGTATTTT.

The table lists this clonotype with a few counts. The CDR3 sequence is CASSSAGAHYEQYF. The CDR3 DNA follows: TGTGCCAGTAGCTCAGCGGGGGCCCACTACGAGCAGTACTTC. The V gene is TRBV19, the J gene TRBJ2-7, with 8 bases aligning to TRBD2. Germline trimming cut 6 bases from V and 3 bases from J; bases unmatched to any gene: 7. The CDR3 sequence is 14 residues long. From germline, CDR1 is LNHDA and CDR2 SQIVND (reference sequence).

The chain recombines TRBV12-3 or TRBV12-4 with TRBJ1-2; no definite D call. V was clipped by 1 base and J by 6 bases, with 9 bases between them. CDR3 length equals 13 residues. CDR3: CASSLEGRNGYTF. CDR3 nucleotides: TGTGCCAGCAGTTTAGAGGGCAGAAATGGCTACACCTTC.

CDR3 amino acids: CAWATSTLRSDTQYF. Here the CDR3 DNA reads TGTGCCTGGGCGACCTCGACCCTACGCTCAGATACGCAGTATTTT. This chain joins TRBV30 and TRBJ2-3; D is ambiguous. V lost 5 bases, J lost 4 bases, and 19 bases lay in between. The CDR3 has 15 amino acids. Germline CDR1 GTSNPN, CDR2 SVGIG (reference sequence).

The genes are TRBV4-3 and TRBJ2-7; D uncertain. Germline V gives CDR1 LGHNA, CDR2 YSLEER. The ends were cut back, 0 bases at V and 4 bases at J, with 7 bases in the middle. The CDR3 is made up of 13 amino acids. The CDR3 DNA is TGCGCCAGCAGCCAAGATATCAATTACGAGCAGTACTTC. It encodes CASSQDINYEQYF.

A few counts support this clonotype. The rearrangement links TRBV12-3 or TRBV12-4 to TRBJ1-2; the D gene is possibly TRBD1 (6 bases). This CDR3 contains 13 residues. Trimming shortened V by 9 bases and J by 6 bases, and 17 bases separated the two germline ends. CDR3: CASRRDNSHGYTF. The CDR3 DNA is TGTGCCAGTCGAAGGGACAATTCGCATGGCTACACCTTC.

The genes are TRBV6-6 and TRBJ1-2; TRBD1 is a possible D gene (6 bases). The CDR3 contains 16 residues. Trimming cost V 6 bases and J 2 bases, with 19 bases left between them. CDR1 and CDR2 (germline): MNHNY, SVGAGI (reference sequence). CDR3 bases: TGTGCCAGCAGCCCGGGGGCAGGGTCTGAAAACTATGGCTACACCTTC. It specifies CASSPGAGSENYGYTF.

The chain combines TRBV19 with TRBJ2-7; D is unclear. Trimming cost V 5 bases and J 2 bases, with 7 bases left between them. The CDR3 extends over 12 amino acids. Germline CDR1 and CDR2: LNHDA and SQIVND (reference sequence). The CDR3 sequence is CASSGYTYEQYF. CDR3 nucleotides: TGTGCCAGTAGTGGGTATACCTACGAGCAGTACTTC.

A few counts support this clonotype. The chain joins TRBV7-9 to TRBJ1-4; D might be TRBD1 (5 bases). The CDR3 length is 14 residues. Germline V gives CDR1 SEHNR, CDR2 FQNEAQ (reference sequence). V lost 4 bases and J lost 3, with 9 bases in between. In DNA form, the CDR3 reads TGTGCCAGCAGCTCCGGGGGGTCTAATGAAAAACTGTTTTTT. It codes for CASSSGGSNEKLFF. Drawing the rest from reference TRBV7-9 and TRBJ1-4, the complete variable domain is DTGVSQNPRHKITKRGQNVTFRCDPISEHNRLYWYRQTLGQGPEFLTYFQNEAQLEKSRLLSDRFSAERPKGSFSTLEIQRTEQGDSAMYLCASSSGGSNEKLFFGSGTQLSVL.

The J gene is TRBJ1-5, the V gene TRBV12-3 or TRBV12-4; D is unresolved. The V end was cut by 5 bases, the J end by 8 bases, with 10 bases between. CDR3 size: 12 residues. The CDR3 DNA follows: TGTGCCAGCAGTCGGCCTGGGAAGCCCCAGCATTTT. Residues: CASSRPGKPQHF.

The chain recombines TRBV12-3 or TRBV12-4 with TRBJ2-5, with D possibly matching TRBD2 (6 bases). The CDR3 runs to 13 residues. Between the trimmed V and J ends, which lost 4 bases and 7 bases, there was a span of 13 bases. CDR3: CASSSTRAGTQYF. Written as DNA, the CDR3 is TGTGCCAGCAGTTCGACTAGAGCGGGGACCCAGTACTTC.

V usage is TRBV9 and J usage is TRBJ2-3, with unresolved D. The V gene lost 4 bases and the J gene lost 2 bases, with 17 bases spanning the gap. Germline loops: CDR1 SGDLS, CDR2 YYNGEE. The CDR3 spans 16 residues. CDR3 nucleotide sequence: TGTGCCAGCAGCCCTCGTGGTTTGGCCCCCACAGATACGCAGTATTTT. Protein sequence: CASSPRGLAPTDTQYF.

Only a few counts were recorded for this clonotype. This chain's CDR3 is CASIGAGSKQYF. In nucleotides, the CDR3 is TGTGCCAGCATCGGGGCCGGGTCGAAGCAGTACTTC. The chain couples TRBV2 to TRBJ2-7; either TRBD1 or TRBD2 may supply D (5 bases each). V was shortened by 7 bases and J by 8 bases, with 15 bases between the two germline ends. The germline gives CDR1 SNHLY, CDR2 FYNNEI. The CDR3 is made up of 12 amino acids. The full variable domain, its missing parts supplied by reference TRBV2 and TRBJ2-7, is EPEVTQTPSHQVTQMGQEVILRCVPISNHLYFYWYRQILGQKVEFLVSFYNNEISEKSEIFDDQFSVERPDGSNFTLKIRSTKLEDSAMYFCASIGAGSKQYFGPGTRLTVT.

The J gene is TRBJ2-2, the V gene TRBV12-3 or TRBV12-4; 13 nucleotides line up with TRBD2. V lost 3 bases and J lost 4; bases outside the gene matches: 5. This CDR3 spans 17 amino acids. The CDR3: CASSFGLAGVATGELFF. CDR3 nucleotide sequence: TGTGCCAGCAGTTTCGGACTAGCGGGAGTGGCCACCGGGGAGCTGTTTTTT.

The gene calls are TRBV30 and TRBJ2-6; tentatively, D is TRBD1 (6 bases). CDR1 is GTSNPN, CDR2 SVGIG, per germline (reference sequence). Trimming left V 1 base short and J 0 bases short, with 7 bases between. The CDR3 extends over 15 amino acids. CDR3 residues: CAWSGTASGANVLTF. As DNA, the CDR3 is TGTGCCTGGAGTGGGACAGCCTCTGGGGCCAACGTCCTGACTTTC.

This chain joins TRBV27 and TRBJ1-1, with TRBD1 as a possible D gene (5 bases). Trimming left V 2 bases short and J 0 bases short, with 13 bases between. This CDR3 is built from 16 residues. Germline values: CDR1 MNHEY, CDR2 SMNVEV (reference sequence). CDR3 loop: CASSLLPRGLNTEAFF. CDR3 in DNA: TGTGCCAGCAGTTTACTCCCCCGGGGGTTGAACACTGAAGCTTTCTTT.

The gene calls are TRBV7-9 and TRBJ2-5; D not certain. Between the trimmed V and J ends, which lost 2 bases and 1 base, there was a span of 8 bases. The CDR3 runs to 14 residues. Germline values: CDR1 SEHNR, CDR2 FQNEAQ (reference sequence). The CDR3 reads CASSLFSSQETQYF. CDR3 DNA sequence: TGTGCCAGCAGCTTATTTTCGTCCCAAGAGACCCAGTACTTC.

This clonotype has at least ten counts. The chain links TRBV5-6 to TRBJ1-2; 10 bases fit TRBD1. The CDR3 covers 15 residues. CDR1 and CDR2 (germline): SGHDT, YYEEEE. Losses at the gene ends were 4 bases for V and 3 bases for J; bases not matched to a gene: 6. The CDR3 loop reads CASSAGTGDHYGYTF. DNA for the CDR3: TGTGCCAGCAGCGCTGGGACAGGGGATCACTATGGCTACACCTTC. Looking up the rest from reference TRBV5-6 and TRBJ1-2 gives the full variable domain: DAGVTQSPTHLIKTRGQQVTLRCSPKSGHDTVSWYQQALGQGPQFIFQYYEEEERQRGNFPDRFSGHQFPNYSSELNVNALLLGDSALYLCASSAGTGDHYGYTFGSGTRLTVV.

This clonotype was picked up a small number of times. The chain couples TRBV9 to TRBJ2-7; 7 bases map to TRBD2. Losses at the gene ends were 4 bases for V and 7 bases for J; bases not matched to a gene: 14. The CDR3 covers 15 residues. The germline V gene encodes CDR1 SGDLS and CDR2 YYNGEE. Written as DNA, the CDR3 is TGTGCCAGCAGCCCCCAGCTAGCGGTCTCCAGGGAGCAGTACTTC. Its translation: CASSPQLAVSREQYF.

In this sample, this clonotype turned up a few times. CDR3 bases: TGCAGTGCCGCCGGGCCCATGAACACTGAAGCTTTCTTT. This gives the protein CSAAGPMNTEAFF. The chain has TRBV20-1 and TRBJ1-1; D not certain. Deletions cut 6 bases from V and 0 bases from J, with 11 bases between. CDR3 size: 13 residues. Germline lookup yields CDR1 DFQATT and CDR2 SNEGSKA (reference sequence).

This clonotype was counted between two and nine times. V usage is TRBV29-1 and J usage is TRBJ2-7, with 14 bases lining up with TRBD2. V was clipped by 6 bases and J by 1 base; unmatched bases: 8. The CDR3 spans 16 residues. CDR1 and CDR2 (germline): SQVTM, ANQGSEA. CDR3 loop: CSVTGTSGRSSYEQYF. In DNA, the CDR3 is TGCAGCGTAACCGGGACTAGCGGGAGATCGTCCTACGAGCAGTACTTC.

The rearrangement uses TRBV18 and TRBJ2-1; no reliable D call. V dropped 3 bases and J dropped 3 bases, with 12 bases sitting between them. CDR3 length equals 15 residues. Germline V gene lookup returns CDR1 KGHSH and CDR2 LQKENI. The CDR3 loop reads CASSPRAGDYNEQFF. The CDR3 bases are TGTGCCAGCTCACCTCGGGCCGGAGACTACAATGAGCAGTTCTTC.

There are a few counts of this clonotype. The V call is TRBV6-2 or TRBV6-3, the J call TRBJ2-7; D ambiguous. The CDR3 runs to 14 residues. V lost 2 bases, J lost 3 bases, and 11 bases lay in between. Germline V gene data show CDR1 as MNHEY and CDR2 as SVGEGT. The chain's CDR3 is CASSYVYAVYEQYF. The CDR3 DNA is TGTGCCAGCAGTTACGTATATGCGGTCTACGAGCAGTACTTC.

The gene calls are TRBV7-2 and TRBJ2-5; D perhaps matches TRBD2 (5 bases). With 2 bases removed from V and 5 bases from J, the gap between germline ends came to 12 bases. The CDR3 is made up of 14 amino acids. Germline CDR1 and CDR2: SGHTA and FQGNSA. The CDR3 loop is CASSLQRGKETQYF. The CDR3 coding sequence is TGTGCCAGCAGCTTACAGCGAGGGAAGGAGACCCAGTACTTC.

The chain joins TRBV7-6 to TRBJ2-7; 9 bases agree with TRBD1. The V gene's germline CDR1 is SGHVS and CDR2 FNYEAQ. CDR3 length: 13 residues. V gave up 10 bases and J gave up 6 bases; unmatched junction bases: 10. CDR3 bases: TGTGCCATTATAACCGGGACAGGGACCGAGCAGTACTTC. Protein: CAIITGTGTEQYF.

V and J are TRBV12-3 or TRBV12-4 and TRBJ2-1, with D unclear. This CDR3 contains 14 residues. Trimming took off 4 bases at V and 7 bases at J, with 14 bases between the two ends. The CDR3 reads CASSSFLRRNEQFF. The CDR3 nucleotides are TGTGCCAGCAGTTCCTTCCTCCGGCGGAATGAGCAGTTCTTC.

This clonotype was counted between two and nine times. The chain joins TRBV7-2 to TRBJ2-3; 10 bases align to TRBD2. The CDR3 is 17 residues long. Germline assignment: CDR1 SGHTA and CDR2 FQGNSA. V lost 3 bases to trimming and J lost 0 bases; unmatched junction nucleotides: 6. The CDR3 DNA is TGTGCCAGCAGCTTTGTGGCTAGCGGGAGTAGCACAGATACGCAGTATTTT. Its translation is CASSFVASGSSTDTQYF. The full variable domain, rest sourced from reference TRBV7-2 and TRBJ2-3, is GAGVSQSPSNKVTEKGKDVELRCDPISGHTALYWYRQSLGQGLEFLIYFQGNSAPDKSGLPSDRFSAERTGGSVSTLTIQRTQQEDSAVYLCASSFVASGSSTDTQYFGPGTRLTVL.

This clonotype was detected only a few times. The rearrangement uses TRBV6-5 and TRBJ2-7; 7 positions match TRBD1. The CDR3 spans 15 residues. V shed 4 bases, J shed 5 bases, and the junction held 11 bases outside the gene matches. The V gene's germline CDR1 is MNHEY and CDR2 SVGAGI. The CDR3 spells CASSSITGAQHEQYF. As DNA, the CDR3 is TGTGCCAGCAGTTCCATAACAGGGGCCCAACACGAGCAGTACTTC.

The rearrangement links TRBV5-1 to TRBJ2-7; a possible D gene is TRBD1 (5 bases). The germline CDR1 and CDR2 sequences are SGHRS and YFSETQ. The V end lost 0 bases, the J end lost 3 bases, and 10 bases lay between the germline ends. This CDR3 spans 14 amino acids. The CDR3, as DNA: TGCGCCAGCAGCTTGGAGGGCAGGGACTACGAGCAGTACTTC. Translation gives CASSLEGRDYEQYF.

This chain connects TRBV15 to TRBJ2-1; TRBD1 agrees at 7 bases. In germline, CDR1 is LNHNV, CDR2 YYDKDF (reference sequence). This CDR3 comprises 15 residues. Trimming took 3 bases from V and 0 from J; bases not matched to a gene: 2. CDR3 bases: TGTGCCACCAGCAGCCGGGACAGCTCCTACAATGAGCAGTTCTTC. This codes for CATSSRDSSYNEQFF.

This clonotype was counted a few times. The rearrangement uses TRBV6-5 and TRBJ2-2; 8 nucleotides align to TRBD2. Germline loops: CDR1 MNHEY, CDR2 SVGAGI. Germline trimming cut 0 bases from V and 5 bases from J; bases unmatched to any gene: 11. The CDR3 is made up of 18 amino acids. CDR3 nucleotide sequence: TGTGCCAGCAGTTACTCGGCGAGAGCGGGAGTAGGGACCGGGGAGCTGTTTTTT. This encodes CASSYSARAGVGTGELFF.